This T cell receptor beta chain originates from a study of cytomegalovirus exposure and HLA in healthy donors (dated by TCRdb to 2016 to 2017). In terms of the full investigation: In an earlier analysis of 550 to 750 of the donors, approximately 300 Gb of sequence data and some 100 million unique TCR beta sequences from 180 million or so T cells were reported. The study combined high-throughput TCR immunosequencing, statistical association of individual TCRs with disease status, and machine learning to predict cytomegalovirus infection status. Among the approximately 420 genotyped donors, approximately 81% belonged to the genetic ancestry cluster associated with self-reported Caucasian donors. Donor age, sex, ethnicity and CMV serostatus were compiled together with the repertoire data. In addition to the first cohort of approximately 650 subjects, a separate validation cohort of 120 different subjects was used. Every repertoire in the discovery cohort had been generated on one and the same sequencing platform. Using immunosequencing, the study profiled T cell repertoires from 500 to 800 subjects and related those repertoires to cytomegalovirus serostatus. Rather than drawing on any new phenotypic data, the later analysis identified candidate immune exposures from TCR beta sequences and the way those sequences occurred across donors. The number of typed donors differed by locus: roughly 629-640 for A, B, C, DRB1 and DQB1; 500 to 550 for DQA1; some 610 for DPA1; and around 450 for DPB1. Several DR-DQ haplotypes were treated as single units for association and clustering because of strong linkage in the cohort. An early release that covered more than 550 HLA-typed donors contained around 300 gigabases of sequencing data and around 85 million unique TCR sequences. In a later analysis, previously published TCR beta repertoires from several hundred donors were re-analyzed and high-resolution HLA genotyping was added so that TCR occurrence patterns could be studied. Across around 400 genotyped donors of the cohort, an average of about 240,000 unique TCR beta nucleotide sequences per donor were sequenced, and 15% to 20% of those sequences were non-productive. To decide whether each TCR beta V gene segment behaved as functional or pseudogenic, an earlier analysis of fewer than 750 of the donors relied on high-throughput TCR beta sequencing. A later genetic analysis took genome-wide SNP genotypes for about 65% of the 666 donors and used that subset as a discovery cohort. The study aimed to test whether signatures of past pathogen exposure could be identified by cataloging public T cell receptors. Class I and class II HLA loci were covered by the typing at four-digit resolution.

With respect to this clone: Its antigen remains unidentified. No clone much larger than this one lies a single base away; base qualities are absent.

Study-level results and caveats: Immune exposure information for the cohort was limited to CMV serostatus. Three of the identified cytomegalovirus-associated TCR beta chains were confirmed in vitro to be specific for cytomegalovirus antigens. A later genetic analysis associated a missense DCLRE1C variant with V-gene and J-gene trimming of TCR beta chains, and an independent cohort replicated the association. The classifier was reported to diagnose cytomegalovirus status with high specificity and sensitivity in both the original and validation cohorts. In a later analysis, HLA-associated TCR beta chains were found to be more clonally expanded and to have lower generation probabilities than equally common non-associated chains. In a later genetic analysis, fewer N-insertions in productive TCRs were reported among donors in an Asian-associated ancestry cluster than the roughly 700-donor mean. In an earlier analysis of 500 to 650 of the donors, most TCR beta V segments appeared in productive rearrangements about 87% or about 30% of the time, broadly matching IMGT annotations. Linkage disequilibrium might explain the correlated functional status among segregating V segments, but an unknown experimental factor could not be excluded. The cohort was sequenced for TCR beta chains only, and without alpha or paired-chain data the features that could be detected were limited. Because counts were too low, 15 to 20 rarely observed V segments, including chromosome 9 orphons, were left out of the earlier analysis of some 640 of the donors. The authors suggested that the approach could potentially be extended to other disease states and immunological phenotypes. Because HLA typing was unavailable for some donors at each locus, only the typed subset was used in association tests. A later analysis found that most CMV-associated TCR beta chains appeared HLA-restricted, with HLA associations seemingly driven largely by CMV exposure. Most TCR sequences were observed very rarely across donors, whereas some public TCRs were present in many individuals. According to a later analysis, parvovirus B19, influenza, CMV and Epstein-Barr virus appeared linked to several top co-occurrence clusters. A total of fewer than 200 TCR beta chains were listed by the study as associated with cytomegalovirus. In a later analysis, 16,951 TCR beta sequences were associated with specific HLA alleles at a false discovery rate of 0.05. A further reported finding was that TCR beta sequences accurately predicted the HLA-A and HLA-B alleles for most subjects in the first cohort. Presence/absence analyses assumed roughly uniform sequencing depth across donors, an assumption that may not hold. Some IMGT-functional V segments, including TRBV6-2 and TRBV6-3, could not be told apart with the 87-base-pair reads, so those segments were excluded. Assigning TCR associations to individual alleles was difficult when HLA alleles, especially DR and DQ, strongly co-occurred. In a later analysis, TCR association rates were found to vary across HLA loci, with the most associated TCRs seen for DRB1 alleles and the fewest for HLA-C alleles. A group of highly shared sequence variants was considered likely to be a technical artifact of the sequencing pipeline.

Libraries were made using the immunoSEQ multiplex PCR assay. The multiplex PCR relied on a mix of 60 forward primers for TCR Vbeta segments and 13 reverse primers for TCR Jbeta segments. The CDR3 region of rearranged TCR beta genes was amplified from genomic DNA by a multiplex PCR assay. Amplified TCR beta libraries were sequenced as 87-base-pair reads on the Illumina HiSeq System. The study's own analysis went as follows. Across the roughly 700 repertoires, a later analysis counted roughly 77 million unique TCR beta chains, about 10 million of which were shared by at least two donors. Raw reads were error-corrected and collapsed into unique sequences with a nearest-neighbor algorithm that merged closely related sequences to remove PCR and sequencing errors. CDR3 sequences were aligned to IMGT reference sequences to assign V, D and J gene segments. For a sequence to be retained, a match of at least six nucleotides to both a V gene segment and a J gene segment was required. Rearrangements were classified as productive when the CDR3 lacked stop codons and remained in frame with V and J, and all other rearrangements were classified as non-productive. CDR3 was defined by IMGT convention, running from the second conserved V-encoded cysteine to the conserved J-encoded phenylalanine. The earlier analysis of approximately 500 of the donors excluded sequences that lacked an unambiguous match to a single V gene segment. In an earlier analysis of a few hundred of the donors, V segments were called functional above 56.7% productive rearrangements and were called segregating when the between-donor standard deviation exceeded 5%. To diagnose cytomegalovirus status from the catalog of TCR beta chain sequences, a statistical classification framework was built. In a later analysis, V and J genes were assigned by comparing TCR nucleotide sequences against IMGT/GENE-DB human TR gene sequences. A later analysis assigned CDR3 sequences and most-parsimonious VDJ recombination scenarios with the TCRdist pipeline. A later analysis defined each TCR beta chain by its CDR3 amino acid sequence plus V-gene family, and excluded reads lacking a unique V-gene family. To address suspected cross-contamination and a sequencing artifact, a later analysis removed 592 highly shared, low-generation-probability nucleotide sequences. A later analysis calculated a clonal expansion index for each public chain from normalized within-repertoire ranks of inferred template counts. In a later analysis, generation probabilities were computed with a VDJ recombination model fitted to out-of-frame rearrangements, and the resulting probabilities were checked against IGoR. In a later analysis, hypergeometric tests were used to score TCR-TCR, TCR-HLA and TCR-CMV co-occurrence, with a repertoire-size bias correction applied to TCR pairs. A later analysis estimated false discovery rates by permuting HLA or CMV assignments 20 times. In a later analysis, co-occurring TCRs were grouped with DBSCAN, and TCRdist sequence similarity was added when clustering was performed within HLA-allele-positive subsets. Repertoires with fewer than 30,000 or more than 120,000 public chains, plus five repertoires with anomalous nucleotide sharing, were excluded from co-occurrence clustering. TCRdb took over this immuneACCESS table, retaining in-frame rearrangements with V and J assigned. Such tables are incomplete; in checked studies, under half of the missing clones stem from an unresolved V gene, and the remainder is unexplained. V and J calls and clone size are given by that table; D and trimming were obtained from the DNA. The sample table contains 150,000 to 200,000 clones; only one count was recorded for under 80% of them. The top ten constitute approximately 13% of the sample.

The cysteine opens and the phenylalanine closes a CDR3 of 17 amino acids. Only CDR3 DNA remains: 51 bases, in frame from the first base. Trimming accounts for 0 bases at V and 4 bases at J, while the number of junction bases matched to no gene is 12. The germline V gene (reference sequence) supplies CDR1 GTSNPN and CDR2 SVGIG. The cohort comprised fewer than 700 healthy bone marrow donors. All cohort members were sampled while nominally healthy, although unrecorded immune exposures were likely present. The donor was CMV seropositive and belonged to the group of 250 to 300 seropositive cohort members. Each donor provided a peripheral blood sample, and peripheral blood mononuclear cells were used for TCR beta sequencing. Genomic DNA extraction from the blood cell samples was performed with the Qiagen DNeasy Blood Extraction Kit.

The sequence joins TRBV30 to TRBJ2-3; the junction holds 8 bases that match TRBD2. The sample taken for sequencing was PBMCs. The receptor comes from a woman aged 50 to 65 in good health and CMV-seropositive. Here is the DNA: TGTGCCTGGAGTGTGGGTTCCCCGGGGGGGTTGGCAGATACGCAGTATTTT. Its protein reads: CAWSVGSPGGLADTQYF.